This T cell receptor (beta chain) was retrieved from a study of PD-1 blockade in classical Hodgkin lymphoma. Whole-study findings and limits: By C4D1 there was a significant rise in CD4+ TCR diversity but not in CD8+ TCR diversity. Partial responders and progressors had significantly lower baseline TCR diversity.

Germline V gene lookup returns CDR1 SGHAT and CDR2 FQNNGV. The CDR3 has 14 amino acids. With 5 bases removed from V and 5 bases from J, the gap between germline ends came to 15 bases. Brentuximab vedotin exposure varied, and every patient relapsed after autologous stem cell transplantation. TCRdb's table, derived via immunoSEQ multiplex PCR, lists solely in-frame clones and lacks some. The sample shows approximately 50,000 clones, around 78% of them seen only once. As for this clone: The antigen remains undetermined.

V and J are TRBV11-2 and TRBJ2-5; possible D gene TRBD2, 6 bases. Material: peripheral blood mononuclear cells (PBMCs), obtained before the second cycle of nivolumab. This clonotype originated in a human donor with classical Hodgkin lymphoma. The CDR3 spells CASSQEGTKETQYF. DNA for the CDR3: TGTGCCAGCAGCCAGGAGGGGACCAAGGAGACCCAGTACTTC.